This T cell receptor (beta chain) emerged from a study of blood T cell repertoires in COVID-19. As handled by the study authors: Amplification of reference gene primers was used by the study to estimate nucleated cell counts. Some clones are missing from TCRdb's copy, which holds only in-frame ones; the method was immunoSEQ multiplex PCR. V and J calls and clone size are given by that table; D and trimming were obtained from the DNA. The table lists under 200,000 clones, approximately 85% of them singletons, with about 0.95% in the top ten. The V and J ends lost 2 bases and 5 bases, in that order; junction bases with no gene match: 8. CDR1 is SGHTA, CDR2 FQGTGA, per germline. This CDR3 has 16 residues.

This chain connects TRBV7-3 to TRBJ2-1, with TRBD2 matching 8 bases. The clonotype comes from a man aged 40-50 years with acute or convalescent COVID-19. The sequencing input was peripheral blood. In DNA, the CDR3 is TGTGCCAGCAGCTTATCCGATACGGGGGGGAACAATGAGCAGTTCTTC. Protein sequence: CASSLSDTGGNNEQFF.